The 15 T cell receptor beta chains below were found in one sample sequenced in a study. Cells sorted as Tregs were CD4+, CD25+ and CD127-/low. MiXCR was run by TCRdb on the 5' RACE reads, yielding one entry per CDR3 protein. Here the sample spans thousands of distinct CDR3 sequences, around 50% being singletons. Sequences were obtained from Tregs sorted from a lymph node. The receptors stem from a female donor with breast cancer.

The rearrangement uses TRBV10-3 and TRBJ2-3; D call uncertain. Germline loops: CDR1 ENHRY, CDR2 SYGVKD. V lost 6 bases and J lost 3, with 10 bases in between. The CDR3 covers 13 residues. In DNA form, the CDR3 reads TGTGCCATCAGATCGAGGAAAACAGATACGCAGTATTTT. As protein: CAIRSRKTDTQYF.

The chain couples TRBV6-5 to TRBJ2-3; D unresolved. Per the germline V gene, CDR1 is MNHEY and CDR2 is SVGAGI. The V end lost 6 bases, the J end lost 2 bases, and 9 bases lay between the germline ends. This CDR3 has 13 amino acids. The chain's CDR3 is CASRKDSTDTQYF. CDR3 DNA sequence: TGTGCCAGCAGGAAAGACTCCACAGATACGCAGTATTTT.

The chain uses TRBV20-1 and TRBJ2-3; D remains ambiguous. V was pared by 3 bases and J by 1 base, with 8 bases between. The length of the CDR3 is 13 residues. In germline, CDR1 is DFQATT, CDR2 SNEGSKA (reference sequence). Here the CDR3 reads CSARISRTDTQYF. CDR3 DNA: TGCAGTGCTAGGATTAGCCGCACAGATACGCAGTATTTT.

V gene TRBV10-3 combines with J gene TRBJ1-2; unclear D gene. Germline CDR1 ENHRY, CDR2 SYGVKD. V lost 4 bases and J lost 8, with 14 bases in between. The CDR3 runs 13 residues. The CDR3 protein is CAISGSGPGGYTF. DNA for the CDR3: TGTGCCATCAGTGGATCGGGCCCGGGGGGCTACACCTTC.

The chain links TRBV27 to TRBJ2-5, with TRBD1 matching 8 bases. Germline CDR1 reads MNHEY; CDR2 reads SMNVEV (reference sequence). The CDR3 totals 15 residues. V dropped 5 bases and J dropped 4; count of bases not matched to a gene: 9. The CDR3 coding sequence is TGTGCCAGCAGTGCAAACAGGGGGAAGGGAGAGACCCAGTACTTC. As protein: CASSANRGKGETQYF.

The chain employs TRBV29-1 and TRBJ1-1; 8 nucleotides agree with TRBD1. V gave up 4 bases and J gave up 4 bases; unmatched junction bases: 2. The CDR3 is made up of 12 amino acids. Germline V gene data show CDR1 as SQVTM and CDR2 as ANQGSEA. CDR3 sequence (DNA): TGCAGCGTTGGGACAGGGAGCACTGAAGCTTTCTTT. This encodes CSVGTGSTEAFF.

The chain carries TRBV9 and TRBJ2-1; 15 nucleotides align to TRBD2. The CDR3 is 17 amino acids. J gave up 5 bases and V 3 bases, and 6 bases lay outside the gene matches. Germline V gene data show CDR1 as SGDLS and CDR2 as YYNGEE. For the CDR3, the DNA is TGTGCCAGCAGCGCTCGGACTAGCGGGAGGGGGGACAATGAGCAGTTCTTC. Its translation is CASSARTSGRGDNEQFF. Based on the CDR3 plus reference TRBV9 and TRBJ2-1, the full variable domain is DSGVTQTPKHLITATGQRVTLRCSPRSGDLSVYWYQQSLDQGLQFLIQYYNGEERAKGNILERFSAQQFPDLHSELNLSSLELGDSALYFCASSARTSGRGDNEQFFGPGTRLTVL.

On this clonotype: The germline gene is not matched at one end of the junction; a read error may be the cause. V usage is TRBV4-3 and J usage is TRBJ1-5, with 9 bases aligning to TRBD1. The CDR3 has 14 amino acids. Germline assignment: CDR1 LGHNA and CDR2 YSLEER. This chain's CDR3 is CASSRDRGNQPQHF. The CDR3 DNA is TGTGCCAGCAGCCGAGACAGGGGGAATCAGCCCCAGCATTTT.

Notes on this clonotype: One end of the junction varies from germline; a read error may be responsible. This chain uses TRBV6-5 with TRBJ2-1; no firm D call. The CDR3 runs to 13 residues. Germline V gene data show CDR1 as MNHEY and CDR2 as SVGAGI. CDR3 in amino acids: CARSWTEYNEQFF. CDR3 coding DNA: TGTGCCCGCAGCTGGACCGAATACAATGAGCAGTTCTTC.

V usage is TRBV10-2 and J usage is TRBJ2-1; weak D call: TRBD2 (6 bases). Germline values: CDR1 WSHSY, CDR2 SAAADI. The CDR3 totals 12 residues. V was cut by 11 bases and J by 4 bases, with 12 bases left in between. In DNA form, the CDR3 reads TGCGCCGGGGGGAGACAGTACAATGAGCAGTTCTTC. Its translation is CAGGRQYNEQFF.

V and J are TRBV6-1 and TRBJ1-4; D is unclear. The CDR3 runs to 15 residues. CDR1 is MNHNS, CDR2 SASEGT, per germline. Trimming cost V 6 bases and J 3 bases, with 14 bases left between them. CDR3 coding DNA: TGTGCCAGCAGCGTCCCCGGTTCTGCTAATGAAAAACTGTTTTTT. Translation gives CASSVPGSANEKLFF.

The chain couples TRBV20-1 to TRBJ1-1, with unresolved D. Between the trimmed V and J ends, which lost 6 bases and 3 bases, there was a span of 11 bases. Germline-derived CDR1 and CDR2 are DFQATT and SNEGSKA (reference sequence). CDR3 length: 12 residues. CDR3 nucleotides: TGCAGTGCCCACGAGGTCTACACTGAAGCTTTCTTT. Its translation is CSAHEVYTEAFF.

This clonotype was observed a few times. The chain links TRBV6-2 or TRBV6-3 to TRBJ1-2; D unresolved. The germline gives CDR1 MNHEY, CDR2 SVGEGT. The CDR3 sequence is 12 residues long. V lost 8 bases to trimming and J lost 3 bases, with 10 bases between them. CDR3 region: CASARGHYGYTF. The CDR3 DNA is TGTGCCAGCGCACGGGGTCACTATGGCTACACCTTC.

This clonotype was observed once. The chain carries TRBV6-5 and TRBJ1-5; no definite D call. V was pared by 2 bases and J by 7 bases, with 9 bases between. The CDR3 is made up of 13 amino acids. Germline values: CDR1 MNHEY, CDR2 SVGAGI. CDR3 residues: CASSYDSYQPQHF. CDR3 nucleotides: TGTGCCAGCAGTTACGACTCTTACCAGCCCCAGCATTTT.

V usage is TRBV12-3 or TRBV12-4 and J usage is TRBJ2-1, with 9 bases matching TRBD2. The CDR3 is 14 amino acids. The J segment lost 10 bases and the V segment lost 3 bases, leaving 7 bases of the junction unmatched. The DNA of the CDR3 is TGTGCCAGCAGTTTCTCCCTAGCGGGGCTAGAGCAGTTCTTC. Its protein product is CASSFSLAGLEQFF.